The 21 T cell receptor beta chains below all came from one sample that was sequenced in a study of T cell repertoires in cytomegalovirus infection. TCRdb redid the calling of the reads with MiXCR, one entry per CDR3 protein. The sample records more than 90,000 distinct CDR3 sequences, around 10% being singletons. For these receptors, no antigen is known. Sample: PBMCs, sequenced either directly or after in vitro stimulation (not recorded which). The origin of the receptors is a human donor in good health (CMV status not recorded). Some clones in this sample may be carry-over from other donors' samples.

The rearrangement joins TRBV27 to TRBJ2-3; 12 bases agree with TRBD2. The CDR3 contains 14 residues. Looked up from germline, CDR1 is MNHEY and CDR2 is SMNVEV (reference sequence). V trimming: 6 bases; J trimming: 5 bases; junction bases outside the gene matches: 3. The CDR3 here is CASRPGLAGDTQYF. In nucleotides, the CDR3 is TGTGCCAGCAGACCGGGACTAGCGGGAGATACGCAGTATTTT.

This clonotype has just a few counts. V is TRBV5-1 and J is TRBJ1-1; 9 nucleotides line up with TRBD1. Germline CDR1 and CDR2: SGHRS and YFSETQ. Germline trimming cut 4 bases from V and 3 bases from J; bases unmatched to any gene: 7. This CDR3 contains 15 residues. CDR3 residues: CASSNRGRWDTEAFF. The CDR3 region has the DNA TGCGCCAGCAGCAACAGGGGGCGGTGGGACACTGAAGCTTTCTTT.

This clonotype was observed at least ten times. The chain employs TRBV7-2 and TRBJ2-5; D not resolved. CDR1 SGHTA and CDR2 FQGNSA come from the germline V gene. The CDR3 totals 15 residues. V dropped 2 bases and J dropped 2 bases, with 12 bases sitting between them. This chain's CDR3 is CASSLLGQLQETQYF. CDR3 nucleotide sequence: TGTGCCAGCAGCTTATTAGGGCAGCTACAAGAGACCCAGTACTTC.

This clonotype was detected ten times or more. The V gene is TRBV11-3, the J gene TRBJ2-3; the match to TRBD2 covers 7 bases. V shed 6 bases and J 3 bases; nucleotides not matched to a gene: 9. Germline CDR1 is SGHNT and CDR2 is YENEEA. The CDR3 consists of 15 residues. The CDR3 protein is CASSRIAGFTDTQYF. Written as DNA, the CDR3 is TGTGCCAGCAGTCGCATAGCGGGTTTTACAGATACGCAGTATTTT.

The V call is TRBV18, the J call TRBJ1-1; D gene unclear. The germline gives CDR1 KGHSH, CDR2 LQKENI. There are 15 residues in the CDR3. V shed 0 bases and J shed 1 base, with 9 bases lying between them. CDR3 nucleotide sequence: TGTGCCAGCTCACCACCAATCACGGCGAACACTGAAGCTTTCTTT. Its protein product is CASSPPITANTEAFF.

This clonotype was seen repeatedly, ten times or more. This chain links TRBV24-1 with TRBJ1-2; 7 bases line up with TRBD1. The ends lost 3 bases at V and 8 bases at J; junction bases unmatched: 5. The length of the CDR3 is 13 residues. Germline loops: CDR1 KGHDR, CDR2 SFDVKD. In nucleotides, the CDR3 is TGTGCCACCAGTGATGAGGGGGCGCGAGGCTACACCTTC. Protein: CATSDEGARGYTF.

In its sample, this clonotype was seen many times. V and J are TRBV6-6 and TRBJ2-7; a weak D match, TRBD1 (7 bases). From germline, CDR1 is MNHNY and CDR2 SVGAGI (reference sequence). This CDR3 is 15 amino acids long. V was shortened by 5 bases and J by 2 bases, with 16 bases between the two germline ends. CDR3 nucleotide sequence: TGTGCCAGCAGTCCCAGGAGGGACAGACCCTACGAGCAGTACTTC. Translated: CASSPRRDRPYEQYF.

This clonotype occurred many times. The chain couples TRBV5-1 to TRBJ1-2, with D unresolved. Trimming took 1 base from V and 3 from J, leaving 7 bases between them. Germline CDR1 is SGHRS and CDR2 is YFSETQ. This CDR3 contains 13 residues. In DNA, the CDR3 is TGCGCCAGCAGCTTGTCGGTGGACTATGGCTACACCTTC. It specifies CASSLSVDYGYTF.

This clonotype occurred many times. The J gene is TRBJ2-5, the V gene TRBV4-1; 7 bases agree with TRBD2. Germline V CDR1 and CDR2: MGHRA, YSYEKL. V dropped 5 bases and J dropped 2; count of bases not matched to a gene: 2. CDR3 length: 13 residues. DNA for the CDR3: TGCGCCAGCAGCAAGGGACTACAAGAGACCCAGTACTTC. This codes for CASSKGLQETQYF.

This clonotype came up many times. The V call is TRBV6-2 or TRBV6-3, the J call TRBJ2-3, with D perhaps matching TRBD2 (6 bases). The V end was cut by 7 bases, the J end by 7 bases, with 18 bases between. The CDR3 consists of 14 residues. CDR1 and CDR2 from the germline V gene are MNHEY and SVGEGT. The DNA of the CDR3 is TGTGCCAGCACATTAGATGGGGGGAGGAATACGCAGTATTTT. Its translation: CASTLDGGRNTQYF.

Ten or more counts support this clonotype. The rearrangement links TRBV7-3 to TRBJ1-1; no clear D gene. The CDR3 length is 13 residues. The V and J ends lost 2 bases and 1 base respectively, with 5 bases between them. Germline V gene sequence: CDR1 SGHTA, CDR2 FQGTGA. In DNA, the CDR3 is TGTGCCAGCAGCTTAGAAGGGAACACTGAAGCTTTCTTT. This translates into CASSLEGNTEAFF. The full variable domain, with the rest looked up from reference TRBV7-3 and TRBJ1-1, is GAGVSQTPSNKVTEKGKYVELRCDPISGHTALYWYRQSLGQGPEFLIYFQGTGAADDSGLPNDRFFAVRPEGSVSTLKIQRTERGDSAVYLCASSLEGNTEAFFGQGTRLTVV.

The genes are TRBV5-1 and TRBJ1-5; TRBD1 agrees at 10 bases. CDR3 size: 14 residues. Germline assignment: CDR1 SGHRS and CDR2 YFSETQ. The ends lost 4 bases at V and 5 bases at J; junction bases unmatched: 3. The CDR3 region is CASSVGQGDQPQHF. The CDR3 DNA reads as TGCGCCAGCAGCGTCGGACAGGGGGATCAGCCCCAGCATTTT.

This clonotype was found many times. The J gene is TRBJ2-3, the V gene TRBV19; TRBD2 matches 10 bases. J lost 6 bases, V lost 5 bases, and 14 bases had no gene match. This CDR3 spans 17 amino acids. From germline, CDR1 is LNHDA and CDR2 SQIVND (reference sequence). As DNA, the CDR3 is TGTGCCAGTAGTTCCCGCTCCCCTAGCGGGAGTGCCGATACGCAGTATTTT. It translates to CASSSRSPSGSADTQYF.

As for this clonotype: A junction boundary mismatches the germline segment, possibly from a read error. CDR3 in amino acids: CASSLVRGETYEQYF. CDR3 nucleotide sequence: TGCGCCAGCAGCTTGGTTCGGGGCGAAACCTACGAGCAGTACTTC. The rearrangement joins TRBV13 to TRBJ2-7; D possibly uses TRBD1 or TRBD2 (5 bases each). Germline values: CDR1 PRHDT, CDR2 FYEKMQ (reference sequence). The CDR3 loop spans 15 amino acids. Full variable domain (rest looked up from reference TRBV13 and TRBJ2-7): AAGVIQSPRHLIKEKRETATLKCYPIPRHDTVYWYQQGPGQDPQFLISFYEKMQSDKGSIPDRFSAQQFSDYHSELNMSSLELGDSALYFCASSLVRGETYEQYFGPGTRLTVT.

The table lists this clonotype with a few counts. The V and J genes are TRBV7-2 and TRBJ1-5; 7 bases fit TRBD1. Germline values: CDR1 SGHTA, CDR2 FQGNSA. This CDR3 contains 15 residues. After removal of 5 bases from V and 3 bases from J, the junction contained 7 bases not matched to a gene. CDR3 sequence (DNA): TGTGCCAGCAGCCCAGAGGGGGCAGCCAATCAGCCCCAGCATTTT. It is translated as CASSPEGAANQPQHF.

Only a few counts were recorded for this clonotype. The V gene is TRBV7-9, the J gene TRBJ2-1; D is uncertain. The V gene's germline CDR1 is SEHNR and CDR2 FQNEAQ (reference sequence). This CDR3 spans 16 amino acids. V was clipped by 5 bases and J by 0 bases, with 14 bases between them. The CDR3 coding sequence is TGTGCCAGCAGCCCCTTCGGGTTAAGCTCCTACAATGAGCAGTTCTTC. Its protein is CASSPFGLSSYNEQFF.

The chain joins TRBV4-1 to TRBJ2-7; D possibly uses TRBD1 or TRBD2 (5 bases each). Germline values: CDR1 MGHRA, CDR2 YSYEKL. V gave up 4 bases and J gave up 6 bases, with 19 bases separating them. The CDR3 is made up of 15 amino acids. The CDR3 DNA reads TGCGCCAGCAGCCCACTGGGACGGACTTTAGGCGAGCAGTACTTC. Translation: CASSPLGRTLGEQYF.

The rearrangement uses TRBV5-1 and TRBJ2-1; D possibly corresponds to TRBD2 (6 bases). Trimming took off 0 bases at V and 5 bases at J, with 9 bases between the two ends. Germline V gene data show CDR1 as SGHRS and CDR2 as YFSETQ. The CDR3 sequence is 14 residues long. The CDR3 region has the DNA TGCGCCAGCAGCTTGGACGGGAGCCACAATGAGCAGTTCTTC. This encodes CASSLDGSHNEQFF. The whole variable domain, remainder taken from reference TRBV5-1 and TRBJ2-1, is KAGVTQTPRYLIKTRGQQVTLSCSPISGHRSVSWYQQTPGQGLQFLFEYFSETQRNKGNFPGRFSGRQFSNSRSEMNVSTLELGDSALYLCASSLDGSHNEQFFGPGTRLTVL.

This clonotype was detected only a few times. The chain recombines TRBV7-6 with TRBJ2-2, with unresolved D. The CDR3 length is 13 residues. Trimming took off 2 bases at V and 4 bases at J, with 5 bases between the two ends. Germline loops: CDR1 SGHVS, CDR2 FNYEAQ. The CDR3 loop reads CASSLQSTGELFF. The CDR3 DNA reads as TGTGCCAGCAGCTTACAAAGCACCGGGGAGCTGTTTTTT.

The chain joins TRBV27 to TRBJ1-4, with 9 positions matching TRBD1. The trim removed 6 bases at V and 9 bases at J, leaving 8 bases unmatched. Germline CDR1 is MNHEY and CDR2 is SMNVEV (reference sequence). The CDR3 contains 14 residues. Here the CDR3 reads CASSWTGDLKKLFF. The DNA of the CDR3 is TGTGCCAGCAGCTGGACAGGGGATCTTAAAAAACTGTTTTTT. Full variable domain (rest looked up from reference TRBV27 and TRBJ1-4): EAQVTQNPRYLITVTGKKLTVTCSQNMNHEYMSWYRQDPGLGLRQIYYSMNVEVTDKGDVPEGYKVSRKEKRNFPLILESPSPNQTSLYFCASSWTGDLKKLFFGSGTQLSVL.

This clonotype was seen repeatedly, ten times or more. The V and J genes are TRBV7-2 and TRBJ1-5; D call uncertain. The germline V gene has CDR1 SGHTA and CDR2 FQGNSA. The CDR3 is made up of 14 amino acids. V shed 1 base and J shed 0 bases, with 4 bases lying between them. The CDR3 reads CASSLVGSNQPQHF. In DNA form, the CDR3 reads TGTGCCAGCAGCTTAGTCGGTAGCAATCAGCCCCAGCATTTT.